The following is a TCR beta chain sequence with its context. Its specificity is not known. PCR used 60 Vbeta primers and 13 Jbeta primers. Generated by immunoSEQ multiplex PCR, the TCRdb table keeps only in-frame clones and is missing some. In the table there are 90,000 or so clones, about 75% of which are singletons. This record belongs to a study of cytomegalovirus exposure and HLA in healthy donors. The study's findings and limits: Most of the CMV-associated TCR beta chains (in a later analysis) appeared to be HLA-restricted. Another analysis was done later, and it associated more than 15,000 TCR beta sequences with HLA alleles at 0.05 false discovery rate. In a later analysis, common viral pathogens appeared linked to several of the most significant clusters. Most TCR sequences were uncommon, yet certain public TCRs appeared in many donors.

This CDR3 comprises 14 residues. The V end lost 6 bases, the J end lost 6 bases, and 18 bases lay between the germline ends. Germline V CDR1 and CDR2: MNHEY, SVGAGI. The sequenced sample was PBMCs. The source is a man aged 25-40 years in good health and CMV-seropositive. V gene TRBV6-5 combines with J gene TRBJ2-7; tentative D call: TRBD1 (6 bases). CDR3: CASRGRGSSAEQYF. The CDR3 nucleotides read TGTGCCAGCAGGGGAAGGGGGAGCTCCGCCGAGCAGTACTTC.